This entry is about one T cell receptor beta chain. Its binding antigen is unknown. No qualities accompany the bases; no much larger clone lies one base away. TCRbeta CDR3 regions were amplified from genomic DNA using the immunoSEQ Assay, a bias-controlled multiplex PCR. Turning to the authors' computational methods: The number of nucleated cells in each sample was estimated by amplification of reference gene primers within the assay. To quantify the absolute abundance of each unique TCRbeta CDR3 rearrangement, sequence reads were collapsed and filtered. Productive Simpson clonality was computed per sample as the square root of Simpson's diversity index over productive rearrangements. The source is immuneACCESS, and TCRdb retained only in-frame sequences with V and J called. Part of the clones is not carried over; for the studies checked, unresolved V genes explain less than half of this, and the remainder is unexplained. That table gives V, J and clone size, and the DNA gave D and trimming. This sample has about 200,000 clones in its table, and roughly 88% of those were observed once. The top ten clonotypes cover 9.5% to 10% of the sample.

These data belong to a study of blood T cell repertoires in COVID-19 (TCRdb year 2020). For context, the study as a whole: Samples covering the acute and convalescent phases of COVID-19 were provided by collaborators in the United States, Italy and Spain. The sample metadata nearly always contained a de-identified subject ID, COVID-19 status, age in years and sex. The samples were drawn from the first 160 participants of the ongoing ImmuneRACE study and from some 1,300 subjects provided by 6 global collaborators. The material from the prospective study consisted of cDNA or gDNA derived from T cells, B-cell-depleted T cells, or PBMCs. The dataset comprised deeply sampled blood TCRbeta repertoires from subjects exposed to, actively infected with, or recovered from COVID-19. Where HLA class I and class II types were available, the types were taken from metadata supplied by the sample provider, not from assay-based typing. The repertoires were released in a freely available public database meant as a resource for research on the immune response to SARS-CoV-2. On the study overall, not on this receptor specifically: The quantity of clinical and demographic metadata differed by source and by participant and was supplied without curation.

From the cysteine up to the phenylalanine, the CDR3 has a length of 13 residues. Here the CDR3 DNA is all that survives: 39 bases in frame from base 1. The collaborating institutions used their own protocols to collect whole blood in K2EDTA tubes. For TCRbeta analysis, collaborators shipped samples as frozen whole blood, isolated PBMCs, or DNA extracted from either of those sample types. Sequenced input: peripheral blood. The V and J segments used are TRBV21-1 and TRBJ1-5. TRBV21-1 is flagged as a pseudogene. This receptor was obtained from a middle-aged man with active or convalescent COVID-19. The CDR3 sequence is CASSPRRSQPQHF. The nucleotides are TGTGCCAGCAGCCCTAGGAGGAGTCAGCCCCAGCATTTT.